In its sample, the clone carrying this TCR beta chain was seen a few times. The antigen is unknown. This CDR3 has 16 amino acids. Germline V gene lookup returns CDR1 LNHNV and CDR2 YYDKDF (reference sequence). Trimming removed 0 bases at V and 3 bases at J, with 9 bases between. The data were obtained in a study of metastatic and nonmetastatic thyroid tumors. Study details: The authors compared repertoires across blood and tumor or nodule tissue from malignant and benign thyroid patients.

Whole-study results and caveats: Across blood and tumor, TCR beta diversity in malignant thyroid tumors was reportedly significantly higher than in benign nodules.

The authors' processing: To classify distant metastasis in papillary thyroid cancer, a model was built from CDR3 differences across clinicopathological groups. Through MiXCR, TCRdb re-clonotyped the PCR reads. The V and J calls were not made by the authors but by TCRdb's processing. The sample gives 36,000 or so clones, approximately 31% of which show up once; about 16% is in the top ten. Thyroid surgery had not been preceded by any treatment in any patient. This chain uses TRBV15 with TRBJ2-6; possible D gene TRBD2, 5 bases. Sequences were obtained from tumor tissue. The TCR was taken from a female donor with papillary thyroid cancer or a benign thyroid nodule (not recorded which). Some clones in this sample may be carry-over from other donors' samples. The chain's CDR3 is CATSRESGDGANVLTF. Written as DNA, the CDR3 is TGTGCCACCAGCAGAGAATCCGGGGATGGGGCCAACGTCCTGACTTTC.